This T cell receptor beta chain is from a study of blood T cell repertoires in COVID-19. CDR1 and CDR2 (germline): SNHLY, FYNNEI. Trimming cost V 4 bases and J 7 bases, with 17 bases left between them. The length of the CDR3 is 16 residues. In the original analysis: Nucleated cell counts were estimated from reference gene primer amplification. Here immunoSEQ multiplex PCR was the method, and the copy in TCRdb shows in-frame clones only, minus some. From that table come the V and J calls and clone size; the DNA was used to work out D and trimming. In the table there are a few hundred thousand clones, about 90% of which are singletons.

The TCR originated in a woman aged 60 to 75 with COVID-19, enrolled during active disease. J is TRBJ1-6 and V is TRBV2, with D possibly TRBD1 on 6 matching bases. What was sequenced was peripheral blood. This chain's CDR3 is CASSGGTGTTNSPLHF. The CDR3 nucleotides read TGTGCCAGCAGTGGAGGGACCGGGACAACGAATTCACCCCTCCACTTT.